A single sample is the source of the 18 T cell receptor beta chains below, sequenced in a study of T cells expressing NK-cell markers (dated by TCRdb to the early 2020s). Library generation was performed with 5' RACE. TCRdb shows the sequencer as Illumina HiSeq 2000. TCRdb reprocessed the reads, reporting each CDR3 protein sequence once and no DNA. The sample's table lists a count of about 260,000 distinct CDR3 sequences. Around 0.4% of the sample is held by the ten biggest clonotypes. Sequenced material: blood T cells: a sorted CD56 or NKG2C T cell subset, CD4+ or CD8+ T cells, or bulk PBMC T cells (not recorded which). These receptors originate from a man between 18 and 35 years old in good health. Donor details come from another sample of the same person, matched by shared clones.

The V and J genes are TRBV27 and TRBJ2-7; checking the TCRdb D call of TRBD2 is not possible without DNA. This CDR3 has 13 residues. Germline V gene sequence: CDR1 MNHEY, CDR2 SMNVEV (reference sequence). CDR3 sequence: CASRETSGYEQYF.

The CDR3 protein is CASSYRFRDSYGYTF. The chain joins TRBV6-5 to TRBJ1-2; the TRBD1 assignment by TCRdb is unverifiable without DNA. This CDR3 has 15 residues. From germline, CDR1 is MNHEY and CDR2 SVGAGI.

The chain has TRBV20-1 and TRBJ2-5; TCRdb selects TRBD1, and the lack of DNA leaves this call unchecked. The CDR3 totals 12 residues. The germline V gene has CDR1 DFQATT and CDR2 SNEGSKA (reference sequence). CDR3 region: CSAHRGGETQYF.

The chain joins TRBV5-1 to TRBJ2-1; lacking DNA, the TRBD1 call made by TCRdb goes unchecked. The CDR3 is 15 amino acids. CDR1 SGHRS and CDR2 YFSETQ come from the germline V gene. CDR3 protein: CASTGGPPEYNEQFF.

The V gene is TRBV2, the J gene TRBJ2-7; as DNA is missing, the TRBD2 call by TCRdb cannot be tested. There are 17 residues in the CDR3. Germline CDR1 reads SNHLY; CDR2 reads FYNNEI. The CDR3 spells CASSDRSSGGYSYEQYF.

CDR3 residues: CASSAERDSSYNEQFF. The J gene is TRBJ2-1, the V gene TRBV7-2; the D call from TCRdb, TRBD1, cannot be confirmed without DNA. Germline assignment: CDR1 SGHTA and CDR2 FQGNSA. The CDR3 totals 16 residues.

V is TRBV20-1 and J is TRBJ1-6; TCRdb returns TRBD1, unconfirmable since there is no DNA. CDR1 and CDR2 from the germline V gene are DFQATT and SNEGSKA (reference sequence). The CDR3 has 13 amino acids. The CDR3 region is CSASGQGRSPLHF.

The chain uses TRBV3-1 and TRBJ2-1; TCRdb proposes TRBD1, but this gene call is untestable without DNA. This CDR3 region has 14 residues. Germline V CDR1 and CDR2: LGHDT, YNNKEL (reference sequence). This CDR3 reads CASSPTGEQYEQFF.

The V gene is TRBV28, the J gene TRBJ1-5; TCRdb selects TRBD1, and the lack of DNA leaves this call unchecked. CDR1 is MDHEN, CDR2 SYDVKM, per germline. The CDR3 consists of 12 residues. CDR3 residues: CATKTGAEPQHF.

V gene TRBV5-1 combines with J gene TRBJ2-2; TCRdb names TRBD2, which stays unverified in the absence of DNA. Germline V gene sequence: CDR1 SGHRS, CDR2 YFSETQ. The CDR3 extends over 14 amino acids. CDR3 sequence reads: CASSPGLATGELFF. Together with reference TRBV5-1 and TRBJ2-2, the CDR3 gives the full variable domain: KAGVTQTPRYLIKTRGQQVTLSCSPISGHRSVSWYQQTPGQGLQFLFEYFSETQRNKGNFPGRFSGRQFSNSRSEMNVSTLELGDSALYLCASSPGLATGELFFGEGSRLTVL.

The V gene is TRBV4-2, the J gene TRBJ2-1; there is no DNA to check the TCRdb D call of TRBD2. Germline lookup yields CDR1 LGHNA and CDR2 YNFKEQ. This CDR3 is 16 amino acids long. This CDR3 is CASSQASGSRNNEQFF.

The rearrangement uses TRBV5-1 and TRBJ2-3; TCRdb's D gene call, TRBD2, goes unchecked for lack of DNA. Germline V lookup: CDR1 SGHRS, CDR2 YFSETQ. This CDR3 contains 16 residues. The CDR3 reads CASSLVTSFVTDTQYF.

The V call is TRBV5-5, the J call TRBJ2-3; TCRdb lists TRBD1, though no DNA is available to test this call. CDR1 SGHKS and CDR2 YYEKEE come from the germline V gene (reference sequence). The CDR3 length is 16 residues. The CDR3 sequence: CASSLGMGGPADTQYF.

The chain combines TRBV29-1 with TRBJ2-2; TCRdb indicates TRBD1, and absent DNA this call remains unverified. Looked up from germline, CDR1 is SQVTM and CDR2 is ANQGSEA. The CDR3 is 15 amino acids. This CDR3 is CSGGLGTGGTGELFF.

This rearrangement joins TRBV30 to TRBJ2-3; without DNA, the TCRdb call of TRBD2 cannot be checked. The CDR3 runs to 13 residues. Germline V gene lookup returns CDR1 GTSNPN and CDR2 SVGIG (reference sequence). The CDR3 region is CARNRGLTDTQYF.

V gene TRBV6-5 combines with J gene TRBJ2-5; absent DNA, TCRdb's TRBD2 call cannot be checked. The CDR3 consists of 13 residues. Germline CDR1 is MNHEY and CDR2 is SVGAGI. CDR3 sequence reads: CASSWTRAETQYF.

This chain uses TRBV12-3 or TRBV12-4 with TRBJ1-3; TCRdb gives TRBD1 as the D gene, but with no DNA this cannot be confirmed. This CDR3 comprises 15 residues. The CDR3: CASSLGTGNGRPIYF.

The genes are TRBV6-5 and TRBJ2-2; TCRdb's D call of TRBD2 is untestable without DNA. Looked up from germline, CDR1 is MNHEY and CDR2 is SVGAGI. This CDR3 is 16 amino acids long. CDR3 in amino acids: CASSYIRAGSVGELFF.